This T cell receptor (beta chain) was retrieved from a study of radiotherapy plus CTLA-4 blockade in lung cancer. Produced via immunoSEQ multiplex PCR; TCRdb's table is partial and in-frame only. The sample lists 80,000 to 95,000 clones, roughly 80% occurring once. V was cut by 4 bases and J by 7 bases, with 12 bases left in between. The CDR3 runs 13 residues. CDR1 is SGHDT, CDR2 YYEEEE, per germline. The V call is TRBV5-6, the J call TRBJ1-5; D unresolved. The sequencing used peripheral blood, collected from a patient treated with radiotherapy plus ipilimumab. The source is a human donor with non-small cell lung cancer that progressed on radiotherapy plus ipilimumab. CDR3 region: CASSPDPTQPQHF. CDR3 coding DNA: TGTGCCAGCAGCCCCGACCCAACGCAGCCCCAGCATTTT.